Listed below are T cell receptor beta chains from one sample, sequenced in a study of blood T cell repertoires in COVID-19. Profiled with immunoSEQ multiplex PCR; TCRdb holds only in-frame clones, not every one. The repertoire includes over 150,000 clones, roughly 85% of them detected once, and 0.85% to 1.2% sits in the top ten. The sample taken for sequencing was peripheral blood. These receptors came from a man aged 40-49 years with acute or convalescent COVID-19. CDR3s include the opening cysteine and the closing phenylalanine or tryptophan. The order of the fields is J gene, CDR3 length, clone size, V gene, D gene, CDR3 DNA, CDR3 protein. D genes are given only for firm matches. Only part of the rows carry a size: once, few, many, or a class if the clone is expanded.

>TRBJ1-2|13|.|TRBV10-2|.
TGCGCCAGCAGTGAGGGCAGGGGAAGTGGCTACACCTTC
CASSEGRGSGYTF
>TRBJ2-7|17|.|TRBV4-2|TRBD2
TGTGCCAGCAGCCAAGAGGCTAGCGGGGGCTGGACCTACGAGCAGTACTTC
CASSQEASGGWTYEQYF
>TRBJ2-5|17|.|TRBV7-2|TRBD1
TGTGCCAGCAGTATAGGGTGGCCGGGACAGGGACAAGAGACCCAGTACTTC
CASSIGWPGQGQETQYF
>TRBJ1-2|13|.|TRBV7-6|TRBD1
TGTGCCAGCAGCCCAGGGGGGACCTATGGCTACACCTTC
CASSPGGTYGYTF
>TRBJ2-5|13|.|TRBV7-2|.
TGTGCCAGCAGCTTAGAACGGGGAGAGACCCAGTACTTC
CASSLERGETQYF
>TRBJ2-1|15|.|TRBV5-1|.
TGCGCCAGCAGCTCATCCGGGACTGGGAACAATGAGCAGTTCTTC
CASSSSGTGNNEQFF
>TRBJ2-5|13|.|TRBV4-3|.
TGCGCCAGCAGCCAAGATTTCGGGGAGACCCAGTACTTC
CASSQDFGETQYF
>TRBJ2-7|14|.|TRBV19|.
TGTGCCAGTAGTAGAAACCGGGACATCAGCGAGCAGTACTTC
CASSRNRDISEQYF
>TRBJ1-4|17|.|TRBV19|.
TGTGCCAGTAGTATAAGGTATAGAGGGGGTAGAGATGAAAAACTGTTTTTT
CASSIRYRGGRDEKLFF
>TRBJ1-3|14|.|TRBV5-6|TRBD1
TGTGCCAGCAGACCGGGACAGGGAGGATACACCATATATTTT
CASRPGQGGYTIYF
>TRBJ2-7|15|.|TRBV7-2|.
TGTGCCAGCAGCCGTGGCGGGGGCGTTAAAATCGAGCAGTACTTC
CASSRGGGVKIEQYF
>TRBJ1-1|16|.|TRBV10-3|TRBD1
TGTGCCATCAGTAACCGGGACAGGGCTTGGCACACTGAAGCTTTCTTT
CAISNRDRAWHTEAFF
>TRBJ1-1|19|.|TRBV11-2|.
TGTGCCAGCAGCTTAGAGCCCGGGACACCGCGGCCCATGAACACTGAAGCTTTCTTT
CASSLEPGTPRPMNTEAFF
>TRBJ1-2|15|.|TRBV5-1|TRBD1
TGCGCCAGCAGCCCGGTGGGGGACAGGAGGGATGGCTACACCTTC
CASSPVGDRRDGYTF
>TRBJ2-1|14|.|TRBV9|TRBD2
TGTGCCAGCAGCGGGACTAGCGGGGGCAATGAGCAGTTCTTC
CASSGTSGGNEQFF
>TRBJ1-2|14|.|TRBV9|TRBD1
TGTGCCAGCAGCGGTACAGGACAGGGGTATGGCTACACCTTC
CASSGTGQGYGYTF
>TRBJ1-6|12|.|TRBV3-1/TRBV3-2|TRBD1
TGTGCCAGCGGGACAGGGAATTCACCCCTCCACTTT
CASGTGNSPLHF
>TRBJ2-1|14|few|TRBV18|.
TGTGCCAGCTCGCGTACGCAAGTGGGCGATGAGCAGTTCTTC
CASSRTQVGDEQFF
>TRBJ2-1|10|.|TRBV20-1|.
TGCAGTGCTGCGCCAGGTGAGCAGTTCTTC
CSAAPGEQFF
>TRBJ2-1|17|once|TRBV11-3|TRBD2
TGTGCCAGCAGCGCCAACAGTCTAGCGGGGGGGCTCAATGAGCAGTTCTTC
CASSANSLAGGLNEQFF
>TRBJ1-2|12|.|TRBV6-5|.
TGTGCCAGCAGTTACTCGACCGGGGGCTACACCTTC
CASSYSTGGYTF
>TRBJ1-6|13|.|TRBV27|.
TGTGCCAGCAGTTTATCAAACACGACACCCCTCCACTTT
CASSLSNTTPLHF
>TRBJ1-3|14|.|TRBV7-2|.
TGTGCCAGCAGCTACGGTTCCCCTGGAAACACCATATATTTT
CASSYGSPGNTIYF
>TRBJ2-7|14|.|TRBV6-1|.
TGTGCCAGCAGTGAACGACACAGCAGGGGCGAGCAGTACTTC
CASSERHSRGEQYF
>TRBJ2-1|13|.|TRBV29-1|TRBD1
TGCAGCGTGAACCGGGACAGCTACAATGAGCAGTTCTTC
CSVNRDSYNEQFF
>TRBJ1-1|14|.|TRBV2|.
TGTGCCAGCAGTGTCTACAGGCAGGAGCCTGAAGCTTTCTTT
CASSVYRQEPEAFF
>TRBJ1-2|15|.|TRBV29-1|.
TGCAGCGTTGAAGAGGCGCGGGGAGCTAACTATGGCTACACCTTC
CSVEEARGANYGYTF
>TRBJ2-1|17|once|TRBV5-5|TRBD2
TGTGCCAGCAGCCGGGGTAGCGGGGGGGCGACCTACAATGAGCAGTTCTTC
CASSRGSGGATYNEQFF
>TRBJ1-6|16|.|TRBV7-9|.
TGTGCCAGCAGCTTAGTCTCCAGGGCCAATAATTCACCCCTCCACTTT
CASSLVSRANNSPLHF